A single sample gave rise to the 9 T cell receptor beta chains below, sequenced in a study of CD8 T cells in Susac syndrome. Random hexamers were used to reverse transcribe roughly 0.45 to 1 ug of RNA. In TCRdb, the immunoSEQ multiplex PCR reads were re-called with MiXCR into one record per CDR3 protein. The sample has about 130,000 distinct CDR3 sequences, around 94% seen once. Sequencing input: CD8+ T cells from PBMCs. Receptors originate from a human donor with Susac syndrome.

This rearrangement joins TRBV6-5 to TRBJ1-1, with D unclear. This CDR3 region has 13 residues. CDR1 and CDR2 from the germline V gene are MNHEY and SVGAGI. Trimming removed 10 bases from V and 0 bases from J, with 12 bases in between. Written as DNA, the CDR3 is TGTGCCACCTCCCCCCTATTGAACACTGAAGCTTTCTTT. Encoded protein: CATSPLLNTEAFF.

The chain uses TRBV7-6 and TRBJ2-1, with no clear D. V was pared by 1 base and J by 4 bases, with 11 bases between. CDR3 length: 15 residues. CDR1 SGHVS and CDR2 FNYEAQ come from the germline V gene. CDR3 region: CASSLGPGPYNEQFF. Here the CDR3 DNA reads TGTGCCAGCAGCTTAGGGCCGGGCCCTTACAATGAGCAGTTCTTC.

The chain employs TRBV5-1 and TRBJ2-7; D not certain. Germline V gives CDR1 SGHRS, CDR2 YFSETQ. The CDR3 is 14 amino acids. Between the trimmed V and J ends, which lost 0 bases and 4 bases, there was a span of 11 bases. The CDR3 DNA sequence: TGCGCCAGCAGCTTGGTAGGGCTGGGTTACGAGCAGTACTTC. Translation gives CASSLVGLGYEQYF.

This chain connects TRBV5-6 to TRBJ2-5; D not resolved. Germline V lookup: CDR1 SGHDT, CDR2 YYEEEE. Trimming pared 1 base from V and 5 bases from J, leaving 9 bases between. This CDR3 region has 13 residues. The CDR3 is CASSLPLRETQYF. The CDR3, as DNA: TGTGCCAGCAGCTTGCCTCTACGGGAGACCCAGTACTTC.

CDR3 coding DNA: TGCGCCAGCAGCCAGAGCGGGGAACGCACAGATACGCAGTATTTT. Protein: CASSQSGERTDTQYF. This sequence joins TRBV4-3 and TRBJ2-3, with 7 bases lining up with TRBD2. CDR1 is LGHNA and CDR2 is YSLEER in the germline V gene. The CDR3 is 15 residues long. The J segment lost 1 base and the V segment lost 3 bases, leaving 4 bases of the junction unmatched.

The chain recombines TRBV28 with TRBJ2-2; tentatively, D is TRBD2 (5 bases). Germline V CDR1 and CDR2: MDHEN, SYDVKM. This CDR3 contains 15 residues. Trimming removed 6 bases at V and 0 bases at J, with 11 bases between. The CDR3 DNA reads as TGTGCCAGCAGCGCATCCGGGACGAACACCGGGGAGCTGTTTTTT. Amino acids: CASSASGTNTGELFF.

V and J are TRBV5-1 and TRBJ1-1, with D hard to call. The V end was cut by 4 bases, the J end by 3 bases, with 10 bases between. There are 13 residues in the CDR3. Per germline, CDR1 SGHRS and CDR2 YFSETQ. CDR3 region: CASSPPADTEAFF. CDR3 nucleotide sequence: TGCGCCAGCAGCCCCCCTGCGGACACTGAAGCTTTCTTT.

J is TRBJ1-1 and V is TRBV20-1; 7 bases are shared with TRBD1. Losses at the gene ends were 0 bases for V and 1 base for J; bases not matched to a gene: 8. Germline CDR1 is DFQATT and CDR2 is SNEGSKA (reference sequence). The CDR3 consists of 16 residues. In nucleotides, the CDR3 is TGCAGTGCTAGAGATCCACGGGACAGCCGGAACACTGAAGCTTTCTTT. It yields the protein CSARDPRDSRNTEAFF.

The CDR3: CSARDPGLRQETQYF. CDR3 sequence (DNA): TGCAGTGCTAGAGATCCTGGCCTGCGCCAAGAGACCCAGTACTTC. The chain recombines TRBV20-1 with TRBJ2-5, with D unresolved. Trimming pared 0 bases from V and 1 base from J, leaving 12 bases between. The CDR3 totals 15 residues. Germline CDR1 reads DFQATT; CDR2 reads SNEGSKA (reference sequence).